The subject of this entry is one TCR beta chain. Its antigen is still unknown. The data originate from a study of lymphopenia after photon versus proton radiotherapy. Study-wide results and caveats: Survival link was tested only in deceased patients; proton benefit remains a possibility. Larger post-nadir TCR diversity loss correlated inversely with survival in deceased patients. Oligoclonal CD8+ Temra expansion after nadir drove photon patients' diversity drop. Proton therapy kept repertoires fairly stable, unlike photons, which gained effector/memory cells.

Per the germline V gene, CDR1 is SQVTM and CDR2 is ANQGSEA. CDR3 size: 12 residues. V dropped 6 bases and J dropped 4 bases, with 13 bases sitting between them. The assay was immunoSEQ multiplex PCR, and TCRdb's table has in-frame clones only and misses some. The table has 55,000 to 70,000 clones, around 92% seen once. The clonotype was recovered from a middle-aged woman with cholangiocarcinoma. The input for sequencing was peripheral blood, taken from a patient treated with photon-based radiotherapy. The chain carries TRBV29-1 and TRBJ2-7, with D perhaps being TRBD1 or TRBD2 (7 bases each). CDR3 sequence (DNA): TGCAGCGTAGCAGGGGGAGGGTACGAGCAGTACTTC. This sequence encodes CSVAGGGYEQYF.